This T cell receptor (beta chain) was retrieved from a study of long-term antiretroviral therapy in people with HIV. Runs used v3.0 of the immunoSEQ assay and were done at survey level. Sequencing was performed with immunoSEQ multiplex PCR; in TCRdb, only in-frame clones are kept and a portion is missing. The sample contains under 30,000 clones, approximately 80% of which appear only once. The study's findings and limits: Diversity measured after ART increased yet remained under transplant donor controls.

Comment on this clone: The antigen is unknown.

The samples comprised about 0.85-11 million cryopreserved PBMC ahead of DNA extraction. The CDR3 has 16 amino acids. The V end lost 0 bases, the J end lost 0 bases, and 9 bases lay between the germline ends. In germline, CDR1 is SGHRS, CDR2 YFSETQ. The chain couples TRBV5-1 to TRBJ2-2, with D hard to call. This sample comprised unsorted PBMCs, obtained 1.1 years before starting antiretroviral therapy. The TCR originated in a woman aged 25-40 years with HIV. The CDR3 bases are TGCGCCAGCAGCTTGGTTGCTTCATCGAACACCGGGGAGCTGTTTTTT. Translated: CASSLVASSNTGELFF.